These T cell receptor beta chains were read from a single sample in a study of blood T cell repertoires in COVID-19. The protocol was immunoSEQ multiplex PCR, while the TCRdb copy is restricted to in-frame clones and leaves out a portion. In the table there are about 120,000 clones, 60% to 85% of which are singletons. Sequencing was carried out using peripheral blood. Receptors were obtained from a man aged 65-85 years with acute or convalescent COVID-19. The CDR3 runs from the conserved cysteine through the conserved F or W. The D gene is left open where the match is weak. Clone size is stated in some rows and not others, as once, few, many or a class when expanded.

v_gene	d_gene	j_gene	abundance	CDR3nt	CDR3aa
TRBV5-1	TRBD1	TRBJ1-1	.	TGCGCCAGCAGCTTGGCTTCGACAGGGGGCTCGGGCACTGAAGCTTTCTTT	CASSLASTGGSGTEAFF
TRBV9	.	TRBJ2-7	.	TGTGCCAGCAGCGTAGGAGGAGAATACGAGCAGTACTTC	CASSVGGEYEQYF
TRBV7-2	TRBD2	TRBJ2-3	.	TGTGCCAGCAGCTTAATGGGGGGGACGGCAGATACGCAGTATTTT	CASSLMGGTADTQYF
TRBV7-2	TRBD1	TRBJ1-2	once	TGTGCCAGCAGCTCGACAGGGACTAACTATGGCTACACCTTC	CASSSTGTNYGYTF
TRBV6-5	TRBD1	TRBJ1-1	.	TGTGCCAGCAGGTCGACAGGGAGGAACACTGAAGCTTTCTTT	CASRSTGRNTEAFF
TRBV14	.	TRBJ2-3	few	TGTGCCAGCAGCCGCCCCTGGGGTTCTAGCCCCGATACGCAGTATTTT	CASSRPWGSSPDTQYF
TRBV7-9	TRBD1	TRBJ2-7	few	TGTGCCAGCAGCTTACTGGGGGACAGGGAGTCGTACGAGCAGTACTTC	CASSLLGDRESYEQYF
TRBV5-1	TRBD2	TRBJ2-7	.	TGCGCCAGCAGCTGGGGACTAGCGGGCGGATCGGGCTACGAGCAGTACTTC	CASSWGLAGGSGYEQYF
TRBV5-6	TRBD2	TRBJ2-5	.	TGTGCCAGCAGCTTACTTAGCGGGGGGTGGAAAGAGACCCAGTACTTC	CASSLLSGGWKETQYF
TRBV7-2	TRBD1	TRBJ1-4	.	TGTGCCAGCAGCAAGACAGGGGTTTATAATGAAAAACTGTTTTTT	CASSKTGVYNEKLFF
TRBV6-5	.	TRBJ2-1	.	TGTGCCAGCAGTCTACTGGCGGGGTATAATGAGCAGTTCTTC	CASSLLAGYNEQFF
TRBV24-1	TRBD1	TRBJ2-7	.	TGTGCCACCGCAGGTAGTCCGGGACAGGGGGCTAGTTCCTACGAGCAGTACTTC	CATAGSPGQGASSYEQYF
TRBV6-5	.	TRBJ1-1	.	TGTGCCAGCGGCCCCAGGGGTGGGTACACTGAAGCTTTCTTT	CASGPRGGYTEAFF
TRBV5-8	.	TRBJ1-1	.	TGTGCCAGCAGCTTGGGACTGGTCACTGAAGCTTTCTTT	CASSLGLVTEAFF
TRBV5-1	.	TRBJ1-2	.	TGCGCCAGCAGCGGGGGACTGCTGAGACTCTATGGCTACACCTTC	CASSGGLLRLYGYTF
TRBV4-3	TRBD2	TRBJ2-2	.	TGCGCCAGCAGCCAAGAATTCGCTAGCGGGGGGGTTAACACCGGGGAGCTGTTTTTT	CASSQEFASGGVNTGELFF
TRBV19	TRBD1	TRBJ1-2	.	TGTGCCAGTAGTATAGTGGGGACAGGGGAACATGGCTACACCTTC	CASSIVGTGEHGYTF
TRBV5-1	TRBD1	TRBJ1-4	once	TGCGCCAGCAGCTCCTCCGGGACAGGGGTCGAAAAACTGTTTTTT	CASSSSGTGVEKLFF
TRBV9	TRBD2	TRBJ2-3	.	TGTGCCAGCAGCGTAGTAGGTAGCGGGGGGCCGAGCACAGATACGCAGTATTTT	CASSVVGSGGPSTDTQYF
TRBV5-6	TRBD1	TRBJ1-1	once	TGTGCCAGCAGCTCTAACAGGGGGCGCTTACAACTCACTGAAGCTTTCTTT	CASSSNRGRLQLTEAFF
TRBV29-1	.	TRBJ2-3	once	TGCAGCGTTTGGGGCCATAGCACAGATACGCAGTATTTT	CSVWGHSTDTQYF
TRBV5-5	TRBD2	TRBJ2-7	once	TGTGCCAGCAGCCTCCTAGGCGGGGGGGCACAGGAGCAGTACTTC	CASSLLGGGAQEQYF
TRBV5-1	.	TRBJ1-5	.	TGCGCCAGCAGCTTGACAGGGTATAGCAATCAGCCCCAGCATTTT	CASSLTGYSNQPQHF
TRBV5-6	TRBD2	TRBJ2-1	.	TGTGCCAGCAGCCCGATCGGGACTAGCGCTGAGCAGTTCTTC	CASSPIGTSAEQFF
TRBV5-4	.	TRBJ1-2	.	TGTGCCAGCAGCTACCAGGGATATGGCTACACCTTC	CASSYQGYGYTF
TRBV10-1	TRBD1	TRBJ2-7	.	TGCGCCAGCACATACCGGGACAGGATCCCTCTTGACGGCTACTACGAGCAGTACTTC	CASTYRDRIPLDGYYEQYF
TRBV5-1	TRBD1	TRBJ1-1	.	TGCGCCAGCAGTACCGGGACAGGGATGAACACTGAAGCTTTCTTT	CASSTGTGMNTEAFF
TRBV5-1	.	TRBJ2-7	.	TGCGCCAGCAGCCAAAACCGGGACACCTACGAGCAGTACTTC	CASSQNRDTYEQYF
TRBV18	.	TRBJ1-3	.	TGTGCCAGCTCACCTAGACAGATGACAGATTCCGGCTCTGGAAACACCATATATTTT	CASSPRQMTDSGSGNTIYF